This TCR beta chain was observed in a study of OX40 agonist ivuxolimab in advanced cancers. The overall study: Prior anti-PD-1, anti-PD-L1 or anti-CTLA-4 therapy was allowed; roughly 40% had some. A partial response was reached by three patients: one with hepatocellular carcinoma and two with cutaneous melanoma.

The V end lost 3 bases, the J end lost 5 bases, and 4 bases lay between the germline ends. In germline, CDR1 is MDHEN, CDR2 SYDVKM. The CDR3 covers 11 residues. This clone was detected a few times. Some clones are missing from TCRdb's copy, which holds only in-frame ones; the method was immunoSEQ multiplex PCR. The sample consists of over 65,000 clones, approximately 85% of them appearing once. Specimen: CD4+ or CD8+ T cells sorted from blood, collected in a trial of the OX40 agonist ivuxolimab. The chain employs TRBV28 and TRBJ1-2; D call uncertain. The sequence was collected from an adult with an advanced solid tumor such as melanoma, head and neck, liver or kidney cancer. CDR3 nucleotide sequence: TGTGCCAGCAGTTTGTCGTATGGCTACACCTTC. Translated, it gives CASSLSYGYTF.